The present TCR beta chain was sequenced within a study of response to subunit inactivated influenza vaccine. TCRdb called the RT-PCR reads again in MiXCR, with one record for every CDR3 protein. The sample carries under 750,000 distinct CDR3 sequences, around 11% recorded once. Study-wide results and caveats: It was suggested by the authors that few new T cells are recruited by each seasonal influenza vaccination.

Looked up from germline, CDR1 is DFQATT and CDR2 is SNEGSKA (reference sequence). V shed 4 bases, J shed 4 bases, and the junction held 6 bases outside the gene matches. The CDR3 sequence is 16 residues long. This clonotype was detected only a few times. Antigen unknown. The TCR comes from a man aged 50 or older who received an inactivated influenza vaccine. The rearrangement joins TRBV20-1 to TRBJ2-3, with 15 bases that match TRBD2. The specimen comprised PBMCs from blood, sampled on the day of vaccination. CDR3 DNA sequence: TGCAGTGCTATAGGACTAGCGGGAGGGGCCGCAGATACGCAGTATTTT. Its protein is CSAIGLAGGAADTQYF.